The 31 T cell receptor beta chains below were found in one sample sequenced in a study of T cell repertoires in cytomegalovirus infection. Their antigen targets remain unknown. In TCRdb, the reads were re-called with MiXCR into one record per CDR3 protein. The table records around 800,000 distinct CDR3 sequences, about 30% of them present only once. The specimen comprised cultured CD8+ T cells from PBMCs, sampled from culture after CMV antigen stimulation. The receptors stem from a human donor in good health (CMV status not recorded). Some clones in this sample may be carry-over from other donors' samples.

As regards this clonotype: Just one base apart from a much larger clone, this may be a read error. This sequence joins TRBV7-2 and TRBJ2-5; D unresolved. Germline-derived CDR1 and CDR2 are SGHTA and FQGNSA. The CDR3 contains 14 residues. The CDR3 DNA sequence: TGTGTCAGCAGCTTATGGGGTTACCAAGAGACCCAGTACTTC. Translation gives CVSSLWGYQETQYF.

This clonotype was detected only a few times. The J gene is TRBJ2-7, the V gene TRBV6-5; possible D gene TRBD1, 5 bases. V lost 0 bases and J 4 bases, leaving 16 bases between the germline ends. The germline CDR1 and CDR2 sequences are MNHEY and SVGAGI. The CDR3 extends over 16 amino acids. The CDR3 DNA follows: TGTGCCAGCAGTTACTCGAGGCCAGGGTGGGCTTACGAGCAGTACTTC. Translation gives CASSYSRPGWAYEQYF.

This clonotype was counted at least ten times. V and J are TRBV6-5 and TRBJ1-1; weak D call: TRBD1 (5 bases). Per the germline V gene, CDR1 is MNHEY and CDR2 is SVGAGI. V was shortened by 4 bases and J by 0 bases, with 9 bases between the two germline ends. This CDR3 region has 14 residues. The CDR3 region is CASSFQGMNTEAFF. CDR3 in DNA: TGTGCCAGCAGTTTTCAGGGTATGAACACTGAAGCTTTCTTT.

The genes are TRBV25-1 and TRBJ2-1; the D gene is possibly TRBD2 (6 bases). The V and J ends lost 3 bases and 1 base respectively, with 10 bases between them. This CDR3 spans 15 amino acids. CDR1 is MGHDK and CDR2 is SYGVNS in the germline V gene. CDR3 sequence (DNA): TGTGCCAGCAGTGATCTGGCGGGATCCTACAATGAGCAGTTCTTC. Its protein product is CASSDLAGSYNEQFF.

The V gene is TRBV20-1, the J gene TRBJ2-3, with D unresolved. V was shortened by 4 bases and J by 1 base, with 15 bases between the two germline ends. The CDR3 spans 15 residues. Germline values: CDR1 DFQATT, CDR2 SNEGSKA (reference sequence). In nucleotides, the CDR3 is TGCAGTGCTACGACTTCCGAGGCTGGCACAGATACGCAGTATTTT. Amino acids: CSATTSEAGTDTQYF.

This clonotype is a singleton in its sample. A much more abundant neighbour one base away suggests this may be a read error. In DNA, the CDR3 is TGTGTCAGCAGCTTAGGTCGCGGGGGCAGCACAGATACGCAGTATTTT. Amino acids: CVSSLGRGGSTDTQYF. The chain employs TRBV7-8 and TRBJ2-3; weak D call: TRBD2 (7 bases). Germline V gene sequence: CDR1 SGHVS, CDR2 FQNEAQ. This CDR3 has 16 amino acids.

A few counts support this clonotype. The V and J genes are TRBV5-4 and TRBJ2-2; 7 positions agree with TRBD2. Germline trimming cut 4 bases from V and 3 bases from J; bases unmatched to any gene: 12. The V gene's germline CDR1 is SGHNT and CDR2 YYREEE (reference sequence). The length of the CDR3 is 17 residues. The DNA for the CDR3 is TGTGCCAGCAGCCCCACGCCTCAGGGAGGGTACACCGGGGAGCTGTTTTTT. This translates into CASSPTPQGGYTGELFF. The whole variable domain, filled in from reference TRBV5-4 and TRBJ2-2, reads ETGVTQSPTHLIKTRGQQVTLRCSSQSGHNTVSWYQQALGQGPQFIFQYYREEENGRGNFPPRFSGLQFPNYSSELNVNALELDDSALYLCASSPTPQGGYTGELFFGEGSRLTVL.

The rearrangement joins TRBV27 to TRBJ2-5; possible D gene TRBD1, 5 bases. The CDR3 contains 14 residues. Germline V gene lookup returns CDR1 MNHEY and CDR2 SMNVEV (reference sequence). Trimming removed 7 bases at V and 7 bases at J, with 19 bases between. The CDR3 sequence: CASTGHPKKGTQYF. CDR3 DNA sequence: TGTGCCAGCACCGGACATCCCAAAAAGGGGACCCAGTACTTC.

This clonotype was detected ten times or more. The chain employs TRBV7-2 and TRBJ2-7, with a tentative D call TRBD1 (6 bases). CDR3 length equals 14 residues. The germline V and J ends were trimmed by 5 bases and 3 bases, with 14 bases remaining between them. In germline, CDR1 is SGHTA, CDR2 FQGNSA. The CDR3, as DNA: TGTGCCAGCAGCAGAACCCCAGGGGACTACGAGCAGTACGTC. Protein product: CASSRTPGDYEQYV.

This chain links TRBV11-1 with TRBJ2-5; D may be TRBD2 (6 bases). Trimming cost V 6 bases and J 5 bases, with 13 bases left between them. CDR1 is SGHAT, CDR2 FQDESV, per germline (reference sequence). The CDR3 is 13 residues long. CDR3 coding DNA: TGTGCCAGCAGAAACGGGACTCGGGAGACCCAGTACTTC. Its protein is CASRNGTRETQYF.

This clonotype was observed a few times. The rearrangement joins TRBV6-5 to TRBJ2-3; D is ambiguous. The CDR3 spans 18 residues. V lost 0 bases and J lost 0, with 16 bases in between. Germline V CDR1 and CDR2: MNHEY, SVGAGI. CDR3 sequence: CASSYSVTPPPSTDTQYF. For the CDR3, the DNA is TGTGCCAGCAGTTACTCGGTTACCCCACCCCCCAGCACAGATACGCAGTATTTT.

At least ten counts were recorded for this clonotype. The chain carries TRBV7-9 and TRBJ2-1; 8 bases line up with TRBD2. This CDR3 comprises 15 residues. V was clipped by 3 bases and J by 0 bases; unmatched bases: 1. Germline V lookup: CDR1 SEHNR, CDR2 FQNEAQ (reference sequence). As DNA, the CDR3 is TGTGCCAGCAGCTTTAGCGGGGACTCCTACAATGAGCAGTTCTTC. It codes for CASSFSGDSYNEQFF. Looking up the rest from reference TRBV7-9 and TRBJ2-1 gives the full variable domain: DTGVSQNPRHKITKRGQNVTFRCDPISEHNRLYWYRQTLGQGPEFLTYFQNEAQLEKSRLLSDRFSAERPKGSFSTLEIQRTEQGDSAMYLCASSFSGDSYNEQFFGPGTRLTVL.

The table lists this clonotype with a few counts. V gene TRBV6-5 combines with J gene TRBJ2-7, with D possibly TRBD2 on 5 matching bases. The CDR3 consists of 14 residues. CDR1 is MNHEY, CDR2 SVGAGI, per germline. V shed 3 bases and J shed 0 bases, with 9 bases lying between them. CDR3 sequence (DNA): TGTGCCAGCAGTTATGGTACTAGCTCCTACGAGCAGTACTTC. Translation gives CASSYGTSSYEQYF.

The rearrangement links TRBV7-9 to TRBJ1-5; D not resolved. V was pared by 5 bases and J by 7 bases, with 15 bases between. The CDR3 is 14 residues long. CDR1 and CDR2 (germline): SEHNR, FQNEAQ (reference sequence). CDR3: CASSVVGVGQPQHF. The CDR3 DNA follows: TGTGCCAGCAGCGTAGTAGGAGTAGGACAGCCCCAGCATTTT.

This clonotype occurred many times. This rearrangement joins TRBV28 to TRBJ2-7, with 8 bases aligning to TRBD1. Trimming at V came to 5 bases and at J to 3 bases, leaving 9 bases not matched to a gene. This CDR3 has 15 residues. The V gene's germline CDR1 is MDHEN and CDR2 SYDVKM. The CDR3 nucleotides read TGTGCCAGCAGTGAACAGGGGGAGACATTCTACGAGCAGTACGTC. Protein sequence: CASSEQGETFYEQYV.

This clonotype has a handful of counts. Written as DNA, the CDR3 is TGTGCCAGCAGTCCCACTCTGGGAGGCTACACCTTC. Amino acid sequence: CASSPTLGGYTF. V gene TRBV12-3 or TRBV12-4 combines with J gene TRBJ1-2; no clear D gene. The V end lost 5 bases, the J end lost 8 bases, and 12 bases lay between the germline ends. The CDR3 totals 12 residues.

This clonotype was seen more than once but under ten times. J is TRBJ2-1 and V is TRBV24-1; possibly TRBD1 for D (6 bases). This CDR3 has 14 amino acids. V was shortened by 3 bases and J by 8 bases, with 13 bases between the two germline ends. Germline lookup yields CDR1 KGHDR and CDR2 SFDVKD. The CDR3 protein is CATSDPWGQDEQFF. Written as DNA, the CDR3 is TGTGCCACCAGTGATCCTTGGGGGCAAGATGAGCAGTTCTTC.

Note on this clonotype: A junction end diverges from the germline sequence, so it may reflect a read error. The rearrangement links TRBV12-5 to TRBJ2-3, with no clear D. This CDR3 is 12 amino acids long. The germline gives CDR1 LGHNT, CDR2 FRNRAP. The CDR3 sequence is CASGLVTLEQYF. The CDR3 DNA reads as TGTGCTAGTGGTTTGGTAACGCTGGAGCAGTATTTC.

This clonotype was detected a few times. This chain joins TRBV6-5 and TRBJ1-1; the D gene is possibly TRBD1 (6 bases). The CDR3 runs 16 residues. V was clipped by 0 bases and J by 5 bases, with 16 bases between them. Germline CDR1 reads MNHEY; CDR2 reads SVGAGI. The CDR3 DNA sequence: TGTGCCAGCAGTTACTCGAGAGGGGACAAAGGGACTGAAGCTTTCTTT. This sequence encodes CASSYSRGDKGTEAFF.

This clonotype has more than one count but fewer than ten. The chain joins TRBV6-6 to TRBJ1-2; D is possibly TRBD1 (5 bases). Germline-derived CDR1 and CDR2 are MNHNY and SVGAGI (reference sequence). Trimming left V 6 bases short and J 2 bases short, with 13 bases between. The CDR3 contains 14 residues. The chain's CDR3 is CASSPRVINYGYTF. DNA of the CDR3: TGTGCCAGCAGCCCCAGGGTTATCAACTATGGCTACACCTTC.

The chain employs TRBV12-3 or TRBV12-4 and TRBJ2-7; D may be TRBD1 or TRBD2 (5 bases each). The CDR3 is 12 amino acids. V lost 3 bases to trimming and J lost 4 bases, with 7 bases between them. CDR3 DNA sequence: TGTGCCAGCAGTTTTTGGGGGTACGAGCAGTACGTC. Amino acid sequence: CASSFWGYEQYV.

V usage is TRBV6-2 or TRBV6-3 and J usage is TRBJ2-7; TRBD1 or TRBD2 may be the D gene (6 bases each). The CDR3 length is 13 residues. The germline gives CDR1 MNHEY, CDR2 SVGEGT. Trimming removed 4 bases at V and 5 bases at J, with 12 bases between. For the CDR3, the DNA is TGTGCCAGCAGTTGGAGGGGGACCCACGAGCAGTACTTC. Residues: CASSWRGTHEQYF.

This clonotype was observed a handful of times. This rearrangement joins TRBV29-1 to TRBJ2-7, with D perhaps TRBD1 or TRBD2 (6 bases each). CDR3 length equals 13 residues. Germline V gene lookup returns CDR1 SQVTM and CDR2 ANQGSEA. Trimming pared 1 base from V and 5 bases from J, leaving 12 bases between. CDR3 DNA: TGCAGCGTTGAAGCGGGGGCTGGAAACGAGCAGTACGTC. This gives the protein CSVEAGAGNEQYV.

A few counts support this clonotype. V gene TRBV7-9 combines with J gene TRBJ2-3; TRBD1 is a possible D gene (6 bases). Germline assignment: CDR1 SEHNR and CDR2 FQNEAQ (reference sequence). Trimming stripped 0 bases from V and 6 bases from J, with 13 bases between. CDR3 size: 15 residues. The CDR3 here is CASSLASSGVDTQYF. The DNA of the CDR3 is TGTGCCAGCAGCTTAGCTTCTTCAGGGGTTGATACGCAGTATTTT.

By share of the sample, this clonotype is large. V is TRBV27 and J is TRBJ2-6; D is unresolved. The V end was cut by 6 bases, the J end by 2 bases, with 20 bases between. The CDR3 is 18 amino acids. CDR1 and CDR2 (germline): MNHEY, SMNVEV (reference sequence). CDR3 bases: TGTGCCAGCAGGATACGGGCCTCCTCTTATGCTGGGGCCAACGTCCTGACTTTC. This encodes CASRIRASSYAGANVLTF.

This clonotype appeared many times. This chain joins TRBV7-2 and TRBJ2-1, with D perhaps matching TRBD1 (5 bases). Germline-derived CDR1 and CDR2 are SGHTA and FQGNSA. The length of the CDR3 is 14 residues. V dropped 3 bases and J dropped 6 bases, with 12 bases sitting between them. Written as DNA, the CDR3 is TGTGCCAGCAGCTTCCCAGGGATCGGCAATGAGCAGTTCTTC. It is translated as CASSFPGIGNEQFF.

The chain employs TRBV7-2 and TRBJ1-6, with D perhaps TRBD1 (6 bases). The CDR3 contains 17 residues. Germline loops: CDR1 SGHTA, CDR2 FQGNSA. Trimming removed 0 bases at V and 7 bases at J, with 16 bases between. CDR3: CASSLAYGGAGNSPLHF. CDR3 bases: TGTGCCAGCAGCTTAGCTTATGGGGGCGCGGGGAATTCACCCCTCCACTTT. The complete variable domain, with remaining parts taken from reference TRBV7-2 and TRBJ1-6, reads GAGVSQSPSNKVTEKGKDVELRCDPISGHTALYWYRQSLGQGLEFLIYFQGNSAPDKSGLPSDRFSAERTGGSVSTLTIQRTQQEDSAVYLCASSLAYGGAGNSPLHFGNGTRLTVT.

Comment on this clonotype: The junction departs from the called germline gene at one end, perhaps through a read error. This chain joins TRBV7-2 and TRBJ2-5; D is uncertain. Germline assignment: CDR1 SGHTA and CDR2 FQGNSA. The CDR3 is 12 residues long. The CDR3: CVSSLAAYPQYF. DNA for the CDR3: TGTGTCAGCAGCTTAGCCGCCTATCCCCAGTACTTC.

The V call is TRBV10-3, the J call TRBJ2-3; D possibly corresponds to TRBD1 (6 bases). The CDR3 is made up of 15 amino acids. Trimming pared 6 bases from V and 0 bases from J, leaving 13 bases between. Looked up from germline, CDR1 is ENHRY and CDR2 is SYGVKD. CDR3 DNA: TGTGCCATCAGGGGGACACAAACTAGCACAGATACGCAGTATTTT. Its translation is CAIRGTQTSTDTQYF.

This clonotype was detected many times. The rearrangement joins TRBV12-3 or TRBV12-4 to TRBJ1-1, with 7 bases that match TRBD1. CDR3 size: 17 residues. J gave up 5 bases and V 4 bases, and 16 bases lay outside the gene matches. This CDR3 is CASSSPPQGPISTEAFF. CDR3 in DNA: TGTGCCAGCAGTTCCCCCCCACAGGGGCCGATTTCTACTGAAGCTTTCTTT.

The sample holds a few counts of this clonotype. CDR3 residues: CASSDLNRAGTYEQYV. CDR3 nucleotides: TGTGCCAGCAGTGACCTAAACAGGGCTGGCACCTACGAGCAGTACGTC. The V call is TRBV6-1, the J call TRBJ2-7; perhaps TRBD1 as D (6 bases). The CDR3 has 16 residues. Per the germline V gene, CDR1 is MNHNS and CDR2 is SASEGT. The V end lost 3 bases, the J end lost 2 bases, and 17 bases lay between the germline ends.